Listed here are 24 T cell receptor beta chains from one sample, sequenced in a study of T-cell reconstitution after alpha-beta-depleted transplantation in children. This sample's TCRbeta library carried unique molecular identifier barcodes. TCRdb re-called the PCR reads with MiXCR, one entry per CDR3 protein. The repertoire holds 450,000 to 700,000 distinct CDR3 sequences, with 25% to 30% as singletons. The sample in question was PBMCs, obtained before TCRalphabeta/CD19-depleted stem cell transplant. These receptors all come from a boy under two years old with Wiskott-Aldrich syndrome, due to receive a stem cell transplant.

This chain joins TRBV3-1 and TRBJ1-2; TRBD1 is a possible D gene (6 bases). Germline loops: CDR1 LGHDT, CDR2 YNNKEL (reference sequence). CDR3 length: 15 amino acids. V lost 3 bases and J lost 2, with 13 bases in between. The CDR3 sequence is CASSQHDRKNYGYTF. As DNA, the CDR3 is TGTGCCAGCAGCCAGCATGACAGGAAAAACTATGGCTACACCTTC. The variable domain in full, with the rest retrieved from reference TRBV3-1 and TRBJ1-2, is DTAVSQTPKYLVTQMGNDKSIKCEQNLGHDTMYWYKQDSKKFLKIMFSYNNKELIINETVPNRFSPKSPDKAHLNLHINSLELGDSAVYFCASSQHDRKNYGYTFGSGTRLTVV.

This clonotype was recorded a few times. CDR3 residues: CASSPSVEQFF. CDR3 nucleotides: TGTGCCAGCAGTCCTAGCGTTGAGCAGTTCTTC. The chain employs TRBV2 and TRBJ2-1, with a possible D match to TRBD2 (6 bases). The CDR3 length is 11 residues. Trimming pared 5 bases from V and 9 bases from J, leaving 8 bases between. The germline CDR1 and CDR2 sequences are SNHLY and FYNNEI.

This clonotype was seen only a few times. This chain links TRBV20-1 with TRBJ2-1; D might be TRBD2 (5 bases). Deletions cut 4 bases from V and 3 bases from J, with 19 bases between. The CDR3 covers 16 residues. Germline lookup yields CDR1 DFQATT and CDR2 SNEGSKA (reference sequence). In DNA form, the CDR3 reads TGCAGTGCTATAGGCGGAGTTGCGGGTCTCTACAATGAGCAGTTCTTC. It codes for CSAIGGVAGLYNEQFF.

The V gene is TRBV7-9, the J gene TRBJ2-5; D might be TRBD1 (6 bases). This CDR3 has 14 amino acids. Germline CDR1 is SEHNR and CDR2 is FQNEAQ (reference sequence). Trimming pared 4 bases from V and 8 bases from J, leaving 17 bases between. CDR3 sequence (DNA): TGTGCCAGCAGCTCTACTTACAGGGACGACACCCAGTACTTC. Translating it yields CASSSTYRDDTQYF.

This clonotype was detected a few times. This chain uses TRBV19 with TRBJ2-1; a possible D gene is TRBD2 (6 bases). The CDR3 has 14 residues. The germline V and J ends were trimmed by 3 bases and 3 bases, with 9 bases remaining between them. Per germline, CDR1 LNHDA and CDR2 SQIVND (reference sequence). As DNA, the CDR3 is TGTGCCAGTAGTATCCGGGACTTCTACAATGAGCAGTTCTTC. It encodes CASSIRDFYNEQFF. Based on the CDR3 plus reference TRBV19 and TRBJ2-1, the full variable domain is DGGITQSPKYLFRKEGQNVTLSCEQNLNHDAMYWYRQDPGQGLRLIYYSQIVNDFQKGDIAEGYSVSREKKESFPLTVTSAQKNPTAFYLCASSIRDFYNEQFFGPGTRLTVL.

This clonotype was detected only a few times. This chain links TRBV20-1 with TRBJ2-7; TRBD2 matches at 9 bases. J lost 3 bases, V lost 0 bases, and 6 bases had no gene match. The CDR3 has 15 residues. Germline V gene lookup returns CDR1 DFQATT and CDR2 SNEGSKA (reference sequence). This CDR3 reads CSARDGASGNYEQYF. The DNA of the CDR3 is TGCAGTGCTAGAGACGGCGCTAGCGGGAACTACGAGCAGTACTTC.

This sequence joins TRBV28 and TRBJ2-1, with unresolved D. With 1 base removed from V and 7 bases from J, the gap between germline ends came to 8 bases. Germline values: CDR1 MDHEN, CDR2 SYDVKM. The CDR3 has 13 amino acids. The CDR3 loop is CASSLSVGNEQFF. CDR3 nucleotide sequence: TGTGCCAGCAGTTTATCGGTGGGGAATGAGCAGTTCTTC.

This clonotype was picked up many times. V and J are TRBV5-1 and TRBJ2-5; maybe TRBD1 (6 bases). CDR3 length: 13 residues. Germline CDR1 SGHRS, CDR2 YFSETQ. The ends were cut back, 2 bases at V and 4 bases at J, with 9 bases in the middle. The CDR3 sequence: CASSFQGTETQYF. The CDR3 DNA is TGCGCCAGCAGCTTCCAGGGGACAGAGACCCAGTACTTC. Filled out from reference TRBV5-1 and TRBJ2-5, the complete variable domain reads KAGVTQTPRYLIKTRGQQVTLSCSPISGHRSVSWYQQTPGQGLQFLFEYFSETQRNKGNFPGRFSGRQFSNSRSEMNVSTLELGDSALYLCASSFQGTETQYFGPGTRLLVL.

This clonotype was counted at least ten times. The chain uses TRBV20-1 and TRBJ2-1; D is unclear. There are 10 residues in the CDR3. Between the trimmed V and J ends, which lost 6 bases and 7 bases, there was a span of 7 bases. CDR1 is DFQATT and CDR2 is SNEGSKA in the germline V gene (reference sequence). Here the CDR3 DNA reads TGCAGTGCAGCTAGGAATGAGCAGTTCTTC. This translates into CSAARNEQFF.

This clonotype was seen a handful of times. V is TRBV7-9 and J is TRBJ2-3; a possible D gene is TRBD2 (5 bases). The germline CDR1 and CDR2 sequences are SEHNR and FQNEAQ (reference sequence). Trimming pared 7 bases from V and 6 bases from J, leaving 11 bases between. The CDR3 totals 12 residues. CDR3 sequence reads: CASNPSGDTQYF. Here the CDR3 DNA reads TGTGCCAGCAACCCTTCGGGGGATACGCAGTATTTT.

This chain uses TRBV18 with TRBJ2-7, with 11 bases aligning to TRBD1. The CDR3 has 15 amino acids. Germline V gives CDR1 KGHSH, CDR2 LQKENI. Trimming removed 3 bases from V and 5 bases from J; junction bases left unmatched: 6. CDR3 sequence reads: CASSPTGQGVNEQYF. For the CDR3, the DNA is TGTGCCAGCTCACCCACGGGACAGGGGGTTAACGAGCAGTACTTC.

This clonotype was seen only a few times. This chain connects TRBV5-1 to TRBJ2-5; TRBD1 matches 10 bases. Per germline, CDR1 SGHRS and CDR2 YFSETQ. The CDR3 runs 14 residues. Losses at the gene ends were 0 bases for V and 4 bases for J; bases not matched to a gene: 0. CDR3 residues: CASSLGDRGETQYF. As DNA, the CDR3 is TGCGCCAGCAGCTTGGGGGACAGGGGAGAGACCCAGTACTTC.

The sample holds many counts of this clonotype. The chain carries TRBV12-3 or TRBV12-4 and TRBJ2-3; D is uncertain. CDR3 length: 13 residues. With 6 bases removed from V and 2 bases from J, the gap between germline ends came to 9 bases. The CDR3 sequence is CASSLGYTDTQYF. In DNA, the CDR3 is TGTGCCAGCAGCTTGGGCTACACAGATACGCAGTATTTT.

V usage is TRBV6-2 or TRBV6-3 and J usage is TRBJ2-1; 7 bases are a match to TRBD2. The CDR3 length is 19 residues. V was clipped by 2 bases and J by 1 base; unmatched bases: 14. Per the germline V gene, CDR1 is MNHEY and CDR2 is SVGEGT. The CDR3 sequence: CASSYDPPSGADSYNEQFF. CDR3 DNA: TGTGCCAGCAGTTACGATCCCCCCAGCGGGGCCGATTCCTACAATGAGCAGTTCTTC.

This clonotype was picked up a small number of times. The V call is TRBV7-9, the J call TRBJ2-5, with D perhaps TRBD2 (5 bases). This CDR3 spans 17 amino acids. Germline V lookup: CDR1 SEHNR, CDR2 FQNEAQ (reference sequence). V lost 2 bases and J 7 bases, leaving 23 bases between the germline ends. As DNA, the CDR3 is TGTGCCAGCAGCTTACCTCCTTCGGACGGACTCCAACGGACCCAGTACTTC. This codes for CASSLPPSDGLQRTQYF.

In DNA form, the CDR3 reads TGTGCCAGCAGGTCACTAGTTTCAAATGAGCAGTTCTTC. Its protein is CASRSLVSNEQFF. The V call is TRBV6-1, the J call TRBJ2-1; maybe TRBD2 (5 bases). Deletions cut 6 bases from V and 7 bases from J, with 13 bases between. The CDR3 is 13 residues long. CDR1 and CDR2 from the germline V gene are MNHNS and SASEGT.

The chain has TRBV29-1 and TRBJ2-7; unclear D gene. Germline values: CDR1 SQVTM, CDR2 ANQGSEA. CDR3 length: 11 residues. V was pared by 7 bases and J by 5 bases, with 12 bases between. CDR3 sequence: CSASNGNEQYF. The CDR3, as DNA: TGCAGCGCGAGCAATGGAAACGAGCAGTACTTC.

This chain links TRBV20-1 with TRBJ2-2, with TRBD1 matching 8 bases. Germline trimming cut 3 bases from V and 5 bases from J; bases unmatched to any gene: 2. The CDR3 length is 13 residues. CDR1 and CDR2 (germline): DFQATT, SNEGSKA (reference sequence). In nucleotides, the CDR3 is TGCAGTGCTAGGACAGGGGTGACCGGGGAGCTGTTTTTT. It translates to CSARTGVTGELFF.

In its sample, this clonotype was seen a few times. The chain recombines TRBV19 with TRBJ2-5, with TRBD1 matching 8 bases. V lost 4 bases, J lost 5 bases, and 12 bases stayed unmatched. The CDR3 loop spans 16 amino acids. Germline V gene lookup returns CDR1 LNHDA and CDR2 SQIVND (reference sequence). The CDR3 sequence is CASSTGQGGSSETQYF. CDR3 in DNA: TGTGCCAGTAGTACCGGACAGGGTGGAAGTTCGGAGACCCAGTACTTC.

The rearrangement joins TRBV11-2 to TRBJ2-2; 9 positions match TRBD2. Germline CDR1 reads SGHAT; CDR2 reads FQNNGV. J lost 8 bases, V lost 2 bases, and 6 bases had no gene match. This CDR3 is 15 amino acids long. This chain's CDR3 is CASSLFRTSVGELFF. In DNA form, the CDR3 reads TGTGCCAGCAGCTTATTTAGGACTAGCGTAGGGGAGCTGTTTTTT.

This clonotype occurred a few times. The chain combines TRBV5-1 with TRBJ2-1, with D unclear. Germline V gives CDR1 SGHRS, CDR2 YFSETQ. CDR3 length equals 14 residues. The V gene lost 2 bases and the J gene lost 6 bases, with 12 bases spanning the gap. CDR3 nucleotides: TGCGCCAGCAGCTTCGGCCTAGTAGGCAATGAGCAGTTCTTC. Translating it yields CASSFGLVGNEQFF.

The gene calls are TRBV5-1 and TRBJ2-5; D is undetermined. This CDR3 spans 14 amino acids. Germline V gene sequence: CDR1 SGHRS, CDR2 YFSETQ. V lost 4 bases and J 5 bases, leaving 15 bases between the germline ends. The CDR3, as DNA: TGCGCCAGCAGCCCGAGCCCCAGTAGGGAGACCCAGTACTTC. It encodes CASSPSPSRETQYF.

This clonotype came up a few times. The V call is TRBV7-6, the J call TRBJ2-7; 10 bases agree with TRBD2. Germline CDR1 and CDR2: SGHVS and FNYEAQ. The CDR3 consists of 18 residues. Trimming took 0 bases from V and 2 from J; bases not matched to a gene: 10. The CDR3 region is CASSLAASGGFVPYEQYF. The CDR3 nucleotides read TGTGCCAGCAGCTTAGCAGCTAGCGGGGGTTTTGTTCCCTACGAGCAGTACTTC.

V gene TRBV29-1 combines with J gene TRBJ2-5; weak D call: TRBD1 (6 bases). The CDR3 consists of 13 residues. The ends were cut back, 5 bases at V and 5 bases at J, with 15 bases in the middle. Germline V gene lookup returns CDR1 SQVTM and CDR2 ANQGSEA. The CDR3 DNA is TGCAGCGTTACCAGGGGCCCCGGGGAGACCCAGTACTTC. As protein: CSVTRGPGETQYF. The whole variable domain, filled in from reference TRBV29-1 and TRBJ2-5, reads SAVISQKPSRDICQRGTSLTIQCQVDSQVTMMFWYRQQPGQSLTLIATANQGSEATYESGFVIDKFPISRPNLTFSTLTVSNMSPEDSSIYLCSVTRGPGETQYFGPGTRLLVL.